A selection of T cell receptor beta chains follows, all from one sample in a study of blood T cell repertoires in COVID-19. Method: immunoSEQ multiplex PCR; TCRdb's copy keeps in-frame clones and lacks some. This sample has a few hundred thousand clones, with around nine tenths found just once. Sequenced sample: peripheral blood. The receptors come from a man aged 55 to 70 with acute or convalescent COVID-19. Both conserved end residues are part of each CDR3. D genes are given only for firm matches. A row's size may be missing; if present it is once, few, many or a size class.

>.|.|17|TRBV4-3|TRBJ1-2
TGCGCCAGCAGCCAAGATGCCCTGGACGGGAGAGTTTATGGCTACACCTTC
CASSQDALDGRVYGYTF
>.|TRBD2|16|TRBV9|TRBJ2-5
TGTGCCAGCAGCGTAGGTGCTGGCGGGGGGCAAGAGACCCAGTACTTC
CASSVGAGGGQETQYF
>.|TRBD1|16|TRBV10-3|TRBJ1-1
TGTGCCATCAGTGATAGGGAGGGACAGGGGGCAGCTGAAGCTTTCTTT
CAISDREGQGAAEAFF
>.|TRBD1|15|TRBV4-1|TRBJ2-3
TGCGCCAGCAGCCAAATCTGGACAGGAATGGATACGCAGTATTTT
CASSQIWTGMDTQYF
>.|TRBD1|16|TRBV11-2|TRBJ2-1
TGTGCCAGCAGCCATCCGGGACAGGGAGCCTACAATGAGCAGTTCTTC
CASSHPGQGAYNEQFF
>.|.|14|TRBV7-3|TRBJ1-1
TGTGCCAGCAGCTTGCAGGGGATAGAGACTGAAGCTTTCTTT
CASSLQGIETEAFF
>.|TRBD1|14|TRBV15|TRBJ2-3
TGTGCCACCAGCAGGGGACAGAACACAGATACGCAGTATTTT
CATSRGQNTDTQYF
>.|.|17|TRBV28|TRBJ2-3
TGTGCCAGCAGTTTATTAACAGGGAACATCAAGAAAGATACGCAGTATTTT
CASSLLTGNIKKDTQYF
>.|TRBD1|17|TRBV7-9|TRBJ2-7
TGTGCCAGCAGCTTAGGTGCTGGGACAGGGGGCGAGTACGAGCAGTACTTC
CASSLGAGTGGEYEQYF
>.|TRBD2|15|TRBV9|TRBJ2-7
TGTGCCAGCAGCCCGAGACTAGCGGGAAACTACGAGCAGTACTTC
CASSPRLAGNYEQYF
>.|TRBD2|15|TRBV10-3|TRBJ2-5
TGTGCCATCAGCCCTAGCGGGGGGGCAGGTGAGACCCAGTACTTC
CAISPSGGAGETQYF
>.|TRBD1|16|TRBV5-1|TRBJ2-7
TGCGCCAGCAGCCCATTGGGTGGGACAGCCCCCTACGAGCAGTACTTC
CASSPLGGTAPYEQYF
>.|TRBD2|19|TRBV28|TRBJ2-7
TGTGCCAGCACTGTTAGCGGGGGGTCATTCTCCCTTACCGCCTACGAGCAGTACTTC
CASTVSGGSFSLTAYEQYF
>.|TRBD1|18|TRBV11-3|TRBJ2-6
TGTGCCAGCAGCTCGCTGGACAGGTGGAACTCTGGGGCCAACGTCCTGACTTTC
CASSSLDRWNSGANVLTF
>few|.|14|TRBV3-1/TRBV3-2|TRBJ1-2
TGTGCCAGCAGCCAAGATTTGACCCCGGGGAGCTACACCTTC
CASSQDLTPGSYTF
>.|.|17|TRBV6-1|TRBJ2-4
TGTGCCAGCAGTGAATCCCGACGGACACTAGCCAAAAACATTCAGTACTTC
CASSESRRTLAKNIQYF
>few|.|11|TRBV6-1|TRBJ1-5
TGTGCCAGCAGTGAAGCGGGCGCTCAGCATTTT
CASSEAGAQHF
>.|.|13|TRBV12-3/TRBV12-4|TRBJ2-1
TGTGCCAGCAGTTTGGACAGCGTCGATGAGCAGTTCTTC
CASSLDSVDEQFF
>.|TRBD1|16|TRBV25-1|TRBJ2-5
TGTGCCAGCAGTGAATTAGGGCAGGGGGCTGGAGAGACCCAGTACTTC
CASSELGQGAGETQYF
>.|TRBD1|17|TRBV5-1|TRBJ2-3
TGCGCCAGCAGCTTGGCCACAGGGGTCGGGAGCACAGATACGCAGTATTTT
CASSLATGVGSTDTQYF
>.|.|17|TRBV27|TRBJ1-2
TGTGCCAGCACCCCCGAGAGACTAAGGACAGAGTCCTATGGCTACACCTTC
CASTPERLRTESYGYTF
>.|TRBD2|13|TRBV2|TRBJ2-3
TGTGCCAGCATTAGCGGGGGAATAGATACGCAGTATTTT
CASISGGIDTQYF